The next 6 T cell receptor beta chains were all read from a single sample in a study of shared clonotypes between healthy human individuals. Generated by immunoSEQ multiplex PCR, the TCRdb table keeps only in-frame clones and is missing some. The sample contains millions of clones, 90% to 95% of which appear only once. The sample taken for sequencing was naive CD4+ T cells sorted from blood. Subset described: CD45RA+ positively selected. The receptors derive from a man in his late teens or twenties in good health.

The rearrangement uses TRBV6-5 and TRBJ2-7; no definite D call. This CDR3 contains 12 residues. Germline loops: CDR1 MNHEY, CDR2 SVGAGI. V was shortened by 4 bases and J by 6 bases, with 10 bases between the two germline ends. CDR3 DNA: TGTGCCAGCAGTTCCCGCGTTGGCGAGCAGTACTTC. It encodes CASSSRVGEQYF.

This clone appeared once. This chain connects TRBV19 to TRBJ1-2; TRBD1 might be the D (5 bases). This CDR3 has 14 amino acids. The ends were cut back, 5 bases at V and 0 bases at J, with 10 bases in the middle. Looked up from germline, CDR1 is LNHDA and CDR2 is SQIVND (reference sequence). The DNA for the CDR3 is TGTGCCAGTAGTGTGGGACTTGCTAACTATGGCTACACCTTC. Amino acids: CASSVGLANYGYTF.

The chain links TRBV7-9 to TRBJ1-2, with 8 positions matching TRBD1. The CDR3 has 16 residues. The germline V gene has CDR1 SEHNR and CDR2 FQNEAQ (reference sequence). V shed 4 bases, J shed 1 base, and the junction held 8 bases outside the gene matches. CDR3 nucleotides: TGTGCCAGCAGCTCCCCGACAGGGGATCTTAACTATGGCTACACCTTC. It is translated as CASSSPTGDLNYGYTF.

The V call is TRBV20-1, the J call TRBJ2-7; TRBD2 is a possible D gene (5 bases). V shed 7 bases and J shed 3 bases, with 10 bases lying between them. Germline V gives CDR1 DFQATT, CDR2 SNEGSKA (reference sequence). The CDR3 is 11 residues long. The CDR3, as DNA: TGCAGTGTGCGTCGGGACTACGAGCAGTACTTC. Translated: CSVRRDYEQYF.

The V gene is TRBV30, the J gene TRBJ1-2; D gene unclear. Germline V gene data show CDR1 as GTSNPN and CDR2 as SVGIG (reference sequence). The CDR3 is 14 residues long. With 1 base removed from V and 8 bases from J, the gap between germline ends came to 17 bases. The CDR3: CAWSGEYPLGGYTF. The CDR3 region has the DNA TGTGCCTGGAGTGGGGAGTACCCTTTGGGGGGCTACACCTTC.

V and J are TRBV5-1 and TRBJ1-3; 10 bases are a match to TRBD1. Germline trimming cut 4 bases from V and 4 bases from J; bases unmatched to any gene: 5. CDR3 length: 15 residues. The germline gives CDR1 SGHRS, CDR2 YFSETQ. This CDR3 is CASSIGTGDGNTIYF. For the CDR3, the DNA is TGCGCCAGCAGCATCGGGACAGGGGACGGAAACACCATATATTTT.